The 7 T cell receptor beta chains reported below all come from one sample, sequenced in a study of T cell responses to AZD1222 COVID-19 vaccine. TCRdb's table, derived via immunoSEQ multiplex PCR, lists solely in-frame clones and lacks some. Recorded here are about 140,000 clones; the top ten clones represent 2% to 2.5%. Source material: peripheral blood. The receptors stem from an adult in good health.

The rearrangement joins TRBV18 to TRBJ1-5, with TRBD1 matching over 9 bases. Germline V gene data show CDR1 as KGHSH and CDR2 as LQKENI. This CDR3 spans 15 amino acids. J was trimmed by 0 bases and V by 8 bases; bases with no gene match: 5. The DNA of the CDR3 is TGTGCCAGCAACACAGGGGGCTATAGCAATCAGCCCCAGCATTTT. Protein product: CASNTGGYSNQPQHF.

For this clone: This same CDR3 is encoded by further DNA sequences in the sample. The genes are TRBV2 and TRBJ1-1; no firm D call. Trimming removed 7 bases at V and 0 bases at J, with 3 bases between. The length of the CDR3 is 11 residues. In germline, CDR1 is SNHLY, CDR2 FYNNEI. The CDR3 DNA reads as TGTGCCAGCACCCTGAACACTGAAGCTTTCTTT. Protein: CASTLNTEAFF.

The chain couples TRBV2 to TRBJ2-2, with 12 bases aligning to TRBD2. The CDR3 sequence is 17 residues long. In germline, CDR1 is SNHLY, CDR2 FYNNEI. J gave up 4 bases and V 10 bases, and 13 bases lay outside the gene matches. Here the CDR3 DNA reads TGTGCCATTCTTCCCACTAGCGGGGGGTCCGCCACCGGGGAGCTGTTTTTT. This sequence encodes CAILPTSGGSATGELFF. Using reference TRBV2 and TRBJ2-2 for the parts outside the CDR3, the full variable domain is EPEVTQTPSHQVTQMGQEVILRCVPISNHLYFYWYRQILGQKVEFLVSFYNNEISEKSEIFDDQFSVERPDGSNFTLKIRSTKLEDSAMYFCAILPTSGGSATGELFFGEGSRLTVL.

The V call is TRBV18, the J call TRBJ1-3, with a possible D match to TRBD1 (5 bases). The CDR3 contains 14 residues. Germline values: CDR1 KGHSH, CDR2 LQKENI. The V end was cut by 3 bases, the J end by 5 bases, with 11 bases between. CDR3 sequence (DNA): TGTGCCAGCTCACCGTCGGGGCAGAGAAACACCATATATTTT. Its protein product is CASSPSGQRNTIYF.

V is TRBV4-2 and J is TRBJ2-5, with D possibly matching TRBD2 (6 bases). V lost 4 bases to trimming and J lost 0 bases, with 12 bases between them. Germline loops: CDR1 LGHNA, CDR2 YNFKEQ. This CDR3 has 15 residues. This CDR3 is CASSPARLDQETQYF. Here the CDR3 DNA reads TGTGCCAGCAGCCCCGCCCGACTAGACCAAGAGACCCAGTACTTC.

The V and J genes are TRBV6-5 and TRBJ1-2; TRBD1 agrees at 7 bases. The CDR3 is 14 residues long. The junction had 5 bases not matched to a gene; V was cut back by 4 bases and J by 3 bases. Germline lookup yields CDR1 MNHEY and CDR2 SVGAGI. CDR3 sequence (DNA): TGTGCCAGCAGTTCATACAGGGGCGACTATGGCTACACCTTC. It specifies CASSSYRGDYGYTF.

The chain links TRBV19 to TRBJ2-2; 7 nucleotides match TRBD2. Looked up from germline, CDR1 is LNHDA and CDR2 is SQIVND (reference sequence). The CDR3 has 15 residues. J was trimmed by 5 bases and V by 10 bases; bases with no gene match: 13. DNA for the CDR3: TGTGCCACCCACGGGGAGGGCAGAAGGACCGGGGAGCTGTTTTTT. Amino acid sequence: CATHGEGRRTGELFF.